This entry describes one TCR beta chain. Its antigen is currently unknown. This CDR3 spans 15 amino acids. From germline, CDR1 is MDHEN and CDR2 SYDVKM. The V gene lost 8 bases and the J gene lost 7 bases, with 21 bases spanning the gap. This entry comes from a study of vaccination and CD4 T cells after COVID-19. Study-wide context: Two doses of either BNT162b2 or mRNA-1273 vaccine went to participants. Cultures designated as controls were supplied with a CEFX pool, an HIV-1 Nef pool, or no peptide.

The treatment is: roughly ten-day PBMC culture with coronavirus spike peptide pools or control peptides (ViraFEST assay). Before the COVID-19 pandemic (2011-2018), CD4+ T cells were obtained from the unexposed donor. ViraFEST sequenced TCRs after peptide-pool expansion of antigen-specific T cells. IL-2 (around 10 IU/ml) and peptide pools (roughly 10 ug/ml) were added to cultures of over 1.5 million PBMCs per well. Once obtained from cultured CD4+ T cells, the DNA was sequenced using the Oncomine TCR Beta short-read assay. Scientists extracted genomic DNA from CD4+ T cells grown in culture. TCRdb fed the PCR reads into MiXCR, producing one record per CDR3 protein. Of 12,000 or so distinct CDR3 sequences listed, about 40% are singletons.

The source of this sequence is a human donor in good health. The V gene is TRBV28, the J gene TRBJ1-5; tentative D call: TRBD1 (5 bases). Sequencing input: CD4+ T cells from blood, cultured in vitro. The CDR3 sequence: CASSPGKGAYQPQHF. Here the CDR3 DNA reads TGTGCCAGCTCGCCCGGTAAAGGGGCGTACCAGCCCCAGCATTTT.